This T cell receptor beta chain was identified in a study of blood T cell repertoires in COVID-19. The overall study: Spain, Italy and the United States supplied samples that represented acute and convalescent COVID-19. The cDNA or gDNA used as material had been derived from T cells, B-cell-depleted T cells, or PBMCs.

As originally analysed: Counts of nucleated cells, estimated from reference gene primer amplification, were obtained. Data came from immunoSEQ multiplex PCR; TCRdb stores just in-frame clones and leaves some out. The DNA was the basis for D and trimming; V, J and clone size are from that table. The sample lists about 18,000 clones, roughly 91% occurring once. CDR1 and CDR2 (germline): SGHTA, FQGTGA. After removal of 5 bases from V and 4 bases from J, the junction contained 3 bases not matched to a gene. The CDR3 runs to 13 residues. This clone showed up just a few times. The sequence was collected from a human donor in a cohort sampled during active COVID-19. Sequenced: peripheral blood. The chain joins TRBV7-3 to TRBJ1-2; 8 bases align to TRBD1. CDR3 in DNA: TGTGCCAGCAGCCCGACAGGGGCCTATGGCTACACCTTC. Amino acids: CASSPTGAYGYTF.